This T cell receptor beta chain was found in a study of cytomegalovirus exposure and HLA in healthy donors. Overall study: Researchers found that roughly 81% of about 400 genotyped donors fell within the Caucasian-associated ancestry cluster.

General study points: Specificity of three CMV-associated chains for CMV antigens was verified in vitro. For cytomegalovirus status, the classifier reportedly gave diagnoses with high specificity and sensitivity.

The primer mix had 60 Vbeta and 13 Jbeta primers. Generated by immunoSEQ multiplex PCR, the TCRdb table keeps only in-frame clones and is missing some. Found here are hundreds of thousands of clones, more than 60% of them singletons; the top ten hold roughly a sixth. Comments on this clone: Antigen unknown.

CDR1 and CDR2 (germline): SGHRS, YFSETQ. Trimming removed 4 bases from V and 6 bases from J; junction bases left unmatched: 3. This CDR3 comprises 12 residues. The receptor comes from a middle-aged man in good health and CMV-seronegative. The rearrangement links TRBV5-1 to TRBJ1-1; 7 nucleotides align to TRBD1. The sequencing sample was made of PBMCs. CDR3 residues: CASSAGQAEAFF. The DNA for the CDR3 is TGCGCCAGCAGCGCCGGACAGGCTGAAGCTTTCTTT.